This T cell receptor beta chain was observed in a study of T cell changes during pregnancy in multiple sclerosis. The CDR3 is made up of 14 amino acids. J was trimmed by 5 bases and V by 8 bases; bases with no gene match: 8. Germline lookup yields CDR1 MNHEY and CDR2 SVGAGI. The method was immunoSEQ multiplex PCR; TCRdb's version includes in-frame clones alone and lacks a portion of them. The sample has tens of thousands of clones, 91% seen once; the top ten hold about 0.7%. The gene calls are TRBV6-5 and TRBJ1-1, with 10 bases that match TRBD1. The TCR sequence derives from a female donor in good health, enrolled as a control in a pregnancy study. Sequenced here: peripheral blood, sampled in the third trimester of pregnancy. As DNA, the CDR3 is TGTGCCAGCTACTCCCGGACAGGGGGAACTGAAGCTTTCTTT. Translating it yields CASYSRTGGTEAFF.